This T cell receptor beta chain is drawn from a study of cytomegalovirus exposure and HLA in healthy donors. Study information: Genotyping showed roughly 86% of approximately 430 donors falling in the Caucasian-associated ancestry cluster.

Study-wide results and limits: In a later analysis, parvovirus B19, influenza, CMV and Epstein-Barr virus appeared linked to several top co-occurrence clusters. A classifier reportedly called cytomegalovirus status with high sensitivity and specificity. HLA alleles showed associations with around 15,000 TCR beta sequences in a later analysis, at a 0.05 false discovery rate.

Trimming stripped 7 bases from V and 5 bases from J, with 18 bases between. The CDR3 is made up of 14 amino acids. Germline V gene sequence: CDR1 MNHEY, CDR2 SMNVEV (reference sequence). For this clone: What it binds is not known.

The PCR contained 60 Vbeta and 13 Jbeta primers. Here immunoSEQ multiplex PCR was the method, and the copy in TCRdb shows in-frame clones only, minus some. The sample has about 120,000 clones; around 81% are singletons. The receptor comes from a woman in her 30s in good health and CMV-seronegative. The specimen was PBMCs. The chain has TRBV27 and TRBJ2-7, with D possibly being TRBD2 (6 bases). The CDR3: CASKDYRDPHEQYF. CDR3 DNA sequence: TGTGCCAGCAAGGACTACCGGGACCCCCACGAGCAGTACTTC.